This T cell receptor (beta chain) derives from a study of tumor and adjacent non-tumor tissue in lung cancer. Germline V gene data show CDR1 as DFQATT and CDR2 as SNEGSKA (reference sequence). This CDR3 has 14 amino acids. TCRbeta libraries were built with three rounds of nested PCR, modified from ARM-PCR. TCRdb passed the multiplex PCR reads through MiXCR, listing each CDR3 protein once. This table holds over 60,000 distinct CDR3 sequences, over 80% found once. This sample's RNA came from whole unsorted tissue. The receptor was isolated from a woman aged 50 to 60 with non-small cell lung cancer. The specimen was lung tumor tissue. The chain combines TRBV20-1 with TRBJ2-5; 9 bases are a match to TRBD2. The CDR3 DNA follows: TGCATTGTTAGAGCAGGGACTAGCTCCGAGACCCAGTACTTC. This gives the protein CIVRAGTSSETQYF.